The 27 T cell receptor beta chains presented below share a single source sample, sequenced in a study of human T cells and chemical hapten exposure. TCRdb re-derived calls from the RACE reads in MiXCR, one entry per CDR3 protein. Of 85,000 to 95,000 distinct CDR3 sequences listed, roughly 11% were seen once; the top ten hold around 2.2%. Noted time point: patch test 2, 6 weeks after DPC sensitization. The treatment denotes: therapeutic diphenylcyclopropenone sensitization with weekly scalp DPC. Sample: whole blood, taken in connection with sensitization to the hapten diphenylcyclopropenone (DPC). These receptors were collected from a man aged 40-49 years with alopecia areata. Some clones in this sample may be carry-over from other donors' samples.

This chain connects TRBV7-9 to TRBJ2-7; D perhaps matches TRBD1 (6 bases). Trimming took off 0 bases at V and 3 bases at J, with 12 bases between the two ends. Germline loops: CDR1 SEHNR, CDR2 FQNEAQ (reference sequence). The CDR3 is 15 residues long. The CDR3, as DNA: TGTGCCAGCAGCTTAGCTTCTGGGGGCCGCTACGAGCAGTACTTC. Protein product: CASSLASGGRYEQYF.

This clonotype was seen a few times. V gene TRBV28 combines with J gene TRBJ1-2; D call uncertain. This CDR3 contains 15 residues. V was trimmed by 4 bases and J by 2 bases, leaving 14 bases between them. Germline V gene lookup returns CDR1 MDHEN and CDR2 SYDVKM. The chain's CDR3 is CASSYRVLRNYGYTF. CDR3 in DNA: TGTGCCAGCAGTTATAGGGTCCTCCGCAACTATGGCTACACCTTC.

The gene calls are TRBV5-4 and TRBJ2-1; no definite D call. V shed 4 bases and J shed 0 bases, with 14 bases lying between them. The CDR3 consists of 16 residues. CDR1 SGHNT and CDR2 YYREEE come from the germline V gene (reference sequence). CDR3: CASSLGLSSSYNEQFF. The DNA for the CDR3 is TGTGCCAGCAGCCTTGGGCTCTCGAGCTCCTACAATGAGCAGTTCTTC.

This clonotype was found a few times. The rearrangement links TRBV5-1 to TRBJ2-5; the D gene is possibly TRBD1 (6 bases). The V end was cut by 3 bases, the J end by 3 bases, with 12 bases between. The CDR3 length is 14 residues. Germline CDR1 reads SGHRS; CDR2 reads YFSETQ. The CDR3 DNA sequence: TGCGCCAGCAGCTCCCGGACAGACGAAGAGACCCAGTACTTC. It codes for CASSSRTDEETQYF.

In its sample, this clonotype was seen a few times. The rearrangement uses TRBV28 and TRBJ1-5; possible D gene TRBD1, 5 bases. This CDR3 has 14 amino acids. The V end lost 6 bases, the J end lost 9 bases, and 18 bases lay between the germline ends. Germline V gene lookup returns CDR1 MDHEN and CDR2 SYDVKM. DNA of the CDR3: TGTGCCAGCAGCCCCGGGACGGGGGATCGGCCCCAGCATTTT. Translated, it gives CASSPGTGDRPQHF.

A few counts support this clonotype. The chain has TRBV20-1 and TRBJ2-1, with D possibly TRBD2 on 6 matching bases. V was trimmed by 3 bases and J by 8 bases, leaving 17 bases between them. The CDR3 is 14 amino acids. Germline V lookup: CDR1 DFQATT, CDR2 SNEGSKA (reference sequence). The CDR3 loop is CSASWMIAADEQFF. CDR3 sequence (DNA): TGCAGTGCTAGTTGGATGATAGCGGCCGATGAGCAGTTCTTC.

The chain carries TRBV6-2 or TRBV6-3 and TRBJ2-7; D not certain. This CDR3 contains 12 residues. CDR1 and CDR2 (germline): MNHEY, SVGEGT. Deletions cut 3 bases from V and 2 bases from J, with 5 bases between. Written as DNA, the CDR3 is TGTGCCAGCAGTTATGGGACCTACGAGCAGTACGTC. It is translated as CASSYGTYEQYV.

The CDR3 loop is CSARNPQLITGKQYNEQFF. As DNA, the CDR3 is TGCAGTGCTAGAAACCCGCAACTAATTACAGGGAAGCAATACAATGAGCAGTTCTTC. V and J are TRBV20-1 and TRBJ2-1; the D gene is possibly TRBD1 (6 bases). V lost 2 bases to trimming and J lost 4 bases, with 27 bases between them. This CDR3 comprises 19 residues. Germline lookup yields CDR1 DFQATT and CDR2 SNEGSKA (reference sequence).

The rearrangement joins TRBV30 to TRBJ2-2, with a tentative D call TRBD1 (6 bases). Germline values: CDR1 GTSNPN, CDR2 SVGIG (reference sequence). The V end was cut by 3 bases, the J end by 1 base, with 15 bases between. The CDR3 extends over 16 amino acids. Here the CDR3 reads CAWRQGSILNTGELFF. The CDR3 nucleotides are TGTGCCTGGAGACAGGGCAGTATACTGAACACCGGGGAGCTGTTTTTT.

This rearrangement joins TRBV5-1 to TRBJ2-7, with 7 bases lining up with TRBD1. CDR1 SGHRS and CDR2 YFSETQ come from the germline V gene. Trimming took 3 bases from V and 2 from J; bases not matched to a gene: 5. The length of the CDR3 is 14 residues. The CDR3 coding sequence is TGCGCCAGCAGCTCGGGACAGCCAGCCTACGAGCAGTACTTC. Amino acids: CASSSGQPAYEQYF.

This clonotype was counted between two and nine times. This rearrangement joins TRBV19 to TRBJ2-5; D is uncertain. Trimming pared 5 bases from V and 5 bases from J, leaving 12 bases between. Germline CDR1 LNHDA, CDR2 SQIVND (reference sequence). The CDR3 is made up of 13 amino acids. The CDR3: CASSARHWETQYF. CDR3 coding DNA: TGTGCCAGTAGTGCCCGACACTGGGAGACCCAGTACTTC. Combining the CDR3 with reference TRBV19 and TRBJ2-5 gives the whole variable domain DGGITQSPKYLFRKEGQNVTLSCEQNLNHDAMYWYRQDPGQGLRLIYYSQIVNDFQKGDIAEGYSVSREKKESFPLTVTSAQKNPTAFYLCASSARHWETQYFGPGTRLLVL.

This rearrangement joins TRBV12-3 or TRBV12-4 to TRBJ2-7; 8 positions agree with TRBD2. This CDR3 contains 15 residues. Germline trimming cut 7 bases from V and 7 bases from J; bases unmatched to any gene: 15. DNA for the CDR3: TGTGCCAGCACAAACCGGGGGGGACGATTTGGAGAGCAGTACTTC. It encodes CASTNRGGRFGEQYF.

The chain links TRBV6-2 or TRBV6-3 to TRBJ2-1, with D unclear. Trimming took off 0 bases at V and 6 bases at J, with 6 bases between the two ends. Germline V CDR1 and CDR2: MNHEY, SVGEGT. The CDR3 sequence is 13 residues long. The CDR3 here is CASSYSKGNEQFF. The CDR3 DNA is TGTGCCAGCAGTTACTCGAAGGGCAATGAGCAGTTCTTC.

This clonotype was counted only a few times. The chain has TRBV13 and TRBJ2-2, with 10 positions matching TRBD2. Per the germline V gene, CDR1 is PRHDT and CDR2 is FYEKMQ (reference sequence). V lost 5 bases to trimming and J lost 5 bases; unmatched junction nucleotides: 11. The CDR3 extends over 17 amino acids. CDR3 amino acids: CASSKRPSGRVTGELFF. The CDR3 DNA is TGTGCCAGCAGCAAGCGTCCTAGCGGGAGAGTAACCGGGGAGCTGTTTTTT.

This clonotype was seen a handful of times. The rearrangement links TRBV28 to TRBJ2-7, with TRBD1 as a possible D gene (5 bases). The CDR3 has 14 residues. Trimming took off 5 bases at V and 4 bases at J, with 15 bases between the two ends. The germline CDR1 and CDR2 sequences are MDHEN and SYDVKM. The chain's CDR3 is CASSPRTLSYEQYV. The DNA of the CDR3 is TGTGCCAGCAGTCCTCGGACATTATCTTACGAGCAGTACGTC.

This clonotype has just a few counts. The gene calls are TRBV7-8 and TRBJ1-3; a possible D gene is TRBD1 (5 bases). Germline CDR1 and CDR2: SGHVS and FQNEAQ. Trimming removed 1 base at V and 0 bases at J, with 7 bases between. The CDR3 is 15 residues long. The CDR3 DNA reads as TGTGCCAGCAGCTTAGACAGGTCCTCTGGAAACACCATATATTTT. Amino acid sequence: CASSLDRSSGNTIYF.

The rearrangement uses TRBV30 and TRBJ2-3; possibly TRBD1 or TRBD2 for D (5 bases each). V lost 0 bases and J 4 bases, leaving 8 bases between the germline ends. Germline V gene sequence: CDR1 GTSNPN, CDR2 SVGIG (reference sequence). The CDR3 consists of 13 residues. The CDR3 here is CAWSVRGADTQYF. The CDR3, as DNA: TGTGCCTGGAGTGTACGAGGGGCAGATACGCAGTATTTT.

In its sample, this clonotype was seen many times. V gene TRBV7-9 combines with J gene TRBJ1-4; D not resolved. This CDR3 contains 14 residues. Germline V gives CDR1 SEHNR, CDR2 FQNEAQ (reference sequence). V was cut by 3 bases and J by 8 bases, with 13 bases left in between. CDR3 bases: TGTGCCAGCAGCTTTTTCCCGGGAGGCGAAAAACTGTTTTTT. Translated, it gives CASSFFPGGEKLFF.

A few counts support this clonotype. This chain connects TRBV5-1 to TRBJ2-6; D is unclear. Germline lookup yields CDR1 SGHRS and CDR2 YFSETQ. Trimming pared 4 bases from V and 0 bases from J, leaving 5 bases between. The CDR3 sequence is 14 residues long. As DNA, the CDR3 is TGCGCCAGCAGCCAAAACTCTGGGGCCAACGTCCTGACTTTC. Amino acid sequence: CASSQNSGANVLTF.

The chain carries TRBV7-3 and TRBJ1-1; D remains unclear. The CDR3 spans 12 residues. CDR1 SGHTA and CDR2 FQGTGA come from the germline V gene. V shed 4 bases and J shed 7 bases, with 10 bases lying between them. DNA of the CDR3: TGTGCCAGCAGCTCCCGTAGTGGTGAAGCTTTCTTT. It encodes CASSSRSGEAFF.

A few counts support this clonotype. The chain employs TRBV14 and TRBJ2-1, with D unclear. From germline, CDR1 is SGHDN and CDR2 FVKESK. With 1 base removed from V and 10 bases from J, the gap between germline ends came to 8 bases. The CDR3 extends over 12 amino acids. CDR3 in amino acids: CASSQVYWEQFF. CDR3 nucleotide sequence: TGTGCCAGCAGCCAAGTGTACTGGGAGCAGTTCTTC.

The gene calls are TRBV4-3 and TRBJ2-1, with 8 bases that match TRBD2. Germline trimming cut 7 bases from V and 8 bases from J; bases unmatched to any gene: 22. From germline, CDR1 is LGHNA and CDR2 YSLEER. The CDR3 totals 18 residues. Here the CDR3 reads CASKAEVSGSNPGDEQFF. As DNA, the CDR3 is TGCGCCAGCAAAGCAGAAGTGAGCGGGAGCAATCCAGGGGATGAGCAGTTCTTC.

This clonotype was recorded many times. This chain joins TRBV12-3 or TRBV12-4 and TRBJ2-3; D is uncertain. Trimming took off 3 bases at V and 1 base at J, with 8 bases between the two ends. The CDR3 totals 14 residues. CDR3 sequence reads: CASSLFQGTDTQYF. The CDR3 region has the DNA TGTGCCAGCAGTTTGTTCCAGGGCACAGATACGCAGTATTTT.

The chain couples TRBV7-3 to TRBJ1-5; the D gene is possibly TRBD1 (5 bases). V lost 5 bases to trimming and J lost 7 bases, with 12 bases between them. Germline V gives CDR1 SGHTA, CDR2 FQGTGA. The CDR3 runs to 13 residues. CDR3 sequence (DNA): TGTGCCAGCAGCCCCCAGGGAGGGCAGCCCCAGCATTTT. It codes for CASSPQGGQPQHF.

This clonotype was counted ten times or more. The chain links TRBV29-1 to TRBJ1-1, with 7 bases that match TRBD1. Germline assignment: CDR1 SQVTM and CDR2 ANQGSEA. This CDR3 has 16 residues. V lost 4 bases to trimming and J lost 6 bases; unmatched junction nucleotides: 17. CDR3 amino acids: CSVGSLGGTRGAEAFF. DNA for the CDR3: TGCAGCGTTGGGAGCCTGGGGGGGACCAGGGGGGCTGAAGCTTTCTTT.

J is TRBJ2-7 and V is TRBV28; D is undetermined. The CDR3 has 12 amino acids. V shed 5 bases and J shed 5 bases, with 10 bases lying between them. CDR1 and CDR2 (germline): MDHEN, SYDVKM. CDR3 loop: CASSQPGHEQYV. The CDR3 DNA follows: TGTGCCAGCAGTCAGCCGGGTCACGAGCAGTACGTC.

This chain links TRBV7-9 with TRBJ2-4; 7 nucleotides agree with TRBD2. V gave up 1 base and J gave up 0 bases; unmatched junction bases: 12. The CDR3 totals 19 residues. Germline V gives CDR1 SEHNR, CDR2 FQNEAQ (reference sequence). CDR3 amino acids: CASSLVGGVERLAKNIQYF. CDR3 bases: TGTGCCAGCAGCTTAGTGGGAGGGGTCGAGCGGTTAGCCAAAAACATTCAGTACTTC.